The T cell receptor beta chain described here comes from a study of response to subunit inactivated influenza vaccine. Study-wide results and limits: Authors suggested each seasonal influenza vaccination recruits few new T cells.

Concerning this clonotype: The antigen is not known.

TCRdb fed the RT-PCR reads into MiXCR, producing one record per CDR3 protein. This table holds about 780,000 distinct CDR3 sequences, about 18% found once. The sequencing used PBMCs from blood, collected roughly 5 days after vaccination. The clonotype was recovered from a man aged 45-65 years who received an inactivated influenza vaccine.

The CDR3 DNA is TGTGCCAGCAGTTACGATGCAGGGGAGCCCCAGCATTTT. Translating it yields CASSYDAGEPQHF. The chain couples TRBV6-5 to TRBJ1-5; perhaps TRBD1 as D (6 bases). The CDR3 is 13 amino acids. V was pared by 2 bases and J by 8 bases, with 10 bases between. Germline assignment: CDR1 MNHEY and CDR2 SVGAGI.